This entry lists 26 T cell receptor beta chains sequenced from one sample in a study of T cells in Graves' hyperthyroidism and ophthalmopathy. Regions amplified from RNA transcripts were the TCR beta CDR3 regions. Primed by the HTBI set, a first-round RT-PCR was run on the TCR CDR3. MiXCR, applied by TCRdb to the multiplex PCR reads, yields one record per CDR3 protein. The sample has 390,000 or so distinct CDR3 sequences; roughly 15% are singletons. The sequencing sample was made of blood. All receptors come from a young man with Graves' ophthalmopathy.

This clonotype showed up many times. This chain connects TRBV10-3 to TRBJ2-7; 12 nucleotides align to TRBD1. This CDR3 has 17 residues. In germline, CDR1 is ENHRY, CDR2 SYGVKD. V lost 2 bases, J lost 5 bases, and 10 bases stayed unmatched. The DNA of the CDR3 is TGTGCCATCAGTGAGAATAATTCGGGACAGGGGGCGGACGAGCAGTACTTC. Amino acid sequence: CAISENNSGQGADEQYF.

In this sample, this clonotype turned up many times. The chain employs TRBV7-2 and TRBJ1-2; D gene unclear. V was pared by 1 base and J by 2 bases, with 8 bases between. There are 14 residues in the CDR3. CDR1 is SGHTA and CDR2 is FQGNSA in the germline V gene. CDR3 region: CASSLGPDNYGYTF. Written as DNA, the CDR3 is TGTGCCAGCAGCTTAGGCCCAGACAACTATGGCTACACCTTC. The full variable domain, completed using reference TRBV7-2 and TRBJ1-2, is GAGVSQSPSNKVTEKGKDVELRCDPISGHTALYWYRQSLGQGLEFLIYFQGNSAPDKSGLPSDRFSAERTGGSVSTLTIQRTQQEDSAVYLCASSLGPDNYGYTFGSGTRLTVV.

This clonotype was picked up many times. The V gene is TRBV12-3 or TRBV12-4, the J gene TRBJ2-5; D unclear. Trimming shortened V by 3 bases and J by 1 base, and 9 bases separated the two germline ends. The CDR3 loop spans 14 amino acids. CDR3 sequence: CASSFSAVQETQYF. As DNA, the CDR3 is TGTGCCAGCAGTTTTAGTGCTGTCCAAGAGACCCAGTACTTC.

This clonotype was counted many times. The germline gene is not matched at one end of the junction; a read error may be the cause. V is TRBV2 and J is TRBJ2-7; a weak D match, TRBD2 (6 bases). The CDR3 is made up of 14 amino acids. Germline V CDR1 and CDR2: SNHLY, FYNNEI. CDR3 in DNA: TGTGCCAGCAGAGGACCGGGACTGGGGTACGCGCAGTACTTC. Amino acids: CASRGPGLGYAQYF.

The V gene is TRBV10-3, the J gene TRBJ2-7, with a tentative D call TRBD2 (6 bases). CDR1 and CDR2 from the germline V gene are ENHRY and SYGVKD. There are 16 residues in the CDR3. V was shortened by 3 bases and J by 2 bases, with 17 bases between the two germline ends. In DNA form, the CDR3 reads TGTGCCATCAGTGAACTGGACGGGGGACCCACCTACGAGCAGTACTTC. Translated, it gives CAISELDGGPTYEQYF.

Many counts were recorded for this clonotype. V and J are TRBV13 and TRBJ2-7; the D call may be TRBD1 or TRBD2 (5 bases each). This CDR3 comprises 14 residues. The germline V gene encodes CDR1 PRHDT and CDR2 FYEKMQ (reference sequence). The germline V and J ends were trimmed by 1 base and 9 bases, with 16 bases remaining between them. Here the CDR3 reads CASSLESVRGVQYF. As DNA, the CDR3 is TGTGCCAGCAGCTTAGAATCTGTCCGGGGCGTGCAGTACTTC.

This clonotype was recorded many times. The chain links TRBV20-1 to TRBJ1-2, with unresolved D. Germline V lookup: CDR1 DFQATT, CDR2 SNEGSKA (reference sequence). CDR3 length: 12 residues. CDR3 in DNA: TGCAGACCCATAAACCTTAGGAGGGGCTACACCTTC. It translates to CRPINLRRGYTF.

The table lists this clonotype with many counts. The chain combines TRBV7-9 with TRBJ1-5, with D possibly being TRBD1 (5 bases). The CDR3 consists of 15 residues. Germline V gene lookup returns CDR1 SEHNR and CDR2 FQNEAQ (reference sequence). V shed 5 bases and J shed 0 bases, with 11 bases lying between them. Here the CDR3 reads CASSPRGDSNQPQHF. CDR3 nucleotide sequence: TGTGCCAGCAGCCCCCGGGGGGATAGCAATCAGCCCCAGCATTTT.

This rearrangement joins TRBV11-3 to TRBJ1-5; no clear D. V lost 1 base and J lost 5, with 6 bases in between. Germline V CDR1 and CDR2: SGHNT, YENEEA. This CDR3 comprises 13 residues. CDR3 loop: CASSLGVYQPQHF. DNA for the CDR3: TGTGCCAGCAGCTTAGGGGTTTATCAGCCCCAGCATTTT.

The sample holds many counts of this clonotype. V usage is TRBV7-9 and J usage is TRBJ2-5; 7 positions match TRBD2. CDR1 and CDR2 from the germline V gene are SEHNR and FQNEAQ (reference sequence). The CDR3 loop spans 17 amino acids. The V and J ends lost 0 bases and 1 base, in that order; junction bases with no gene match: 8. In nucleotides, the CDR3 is TGTGCCAGCAGCTTAGCCCCTGGCGGGGGAGTCCAAGAGACCCAGTACTTC. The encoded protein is CASSLAPGGGVQETQYF.

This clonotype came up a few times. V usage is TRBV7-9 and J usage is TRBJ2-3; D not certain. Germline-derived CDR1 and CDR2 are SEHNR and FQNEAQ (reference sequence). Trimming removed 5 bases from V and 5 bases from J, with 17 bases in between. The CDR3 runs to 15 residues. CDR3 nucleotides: TGTGCCAGCAGCCCCCTCGCTGGGCCGGGAGATACGCAGTATTTT. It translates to CASSPLAGPGDTQYF.

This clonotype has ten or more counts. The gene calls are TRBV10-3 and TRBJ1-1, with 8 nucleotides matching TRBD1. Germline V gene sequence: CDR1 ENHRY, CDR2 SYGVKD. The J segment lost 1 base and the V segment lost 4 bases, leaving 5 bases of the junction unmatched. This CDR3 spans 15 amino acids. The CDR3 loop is CAISGQGNGNTEAFF. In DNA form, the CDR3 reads TGTGCCATCAGTGGACAGGGGAATGGGAACACTGAAGCTTTCTTT.

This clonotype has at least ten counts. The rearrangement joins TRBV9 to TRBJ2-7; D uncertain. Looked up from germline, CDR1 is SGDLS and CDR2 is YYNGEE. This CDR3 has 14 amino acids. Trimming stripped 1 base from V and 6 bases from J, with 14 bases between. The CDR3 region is CASSVTPSFPEQYF. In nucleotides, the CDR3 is TGTGCCAGCAGCGTAACTCCCTCGTTCCCCGAGCAGTACTTC.

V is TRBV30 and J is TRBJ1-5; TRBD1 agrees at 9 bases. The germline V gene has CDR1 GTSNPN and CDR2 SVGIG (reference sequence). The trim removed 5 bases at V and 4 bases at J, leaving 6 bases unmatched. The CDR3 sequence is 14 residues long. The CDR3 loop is CAWARGTGNQPQHF. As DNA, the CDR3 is TGTGCCTGGGCCCGGGGGACAGGGAATCAGCCCCAGCATTTT.

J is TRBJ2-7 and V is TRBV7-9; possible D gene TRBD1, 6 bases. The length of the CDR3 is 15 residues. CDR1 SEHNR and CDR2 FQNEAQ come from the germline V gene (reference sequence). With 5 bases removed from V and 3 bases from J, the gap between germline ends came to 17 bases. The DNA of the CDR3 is TGTGCCAGCAGCCCCCCCACGGACAGCCTCTACGAGCAGTACTTC. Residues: CASSPPTDSLYEQYF. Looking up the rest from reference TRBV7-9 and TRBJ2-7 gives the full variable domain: DTGVSQNPRHKITKRGQNVTFRCDPISEHNRLYWYRQTLGQGPEFLTYFQNEAQLEKSRLLSDRFSAERPKGSFSTLEIQRTEQGDSAMYLCASSPPTDSLYEQYFGPGTRLTVT.

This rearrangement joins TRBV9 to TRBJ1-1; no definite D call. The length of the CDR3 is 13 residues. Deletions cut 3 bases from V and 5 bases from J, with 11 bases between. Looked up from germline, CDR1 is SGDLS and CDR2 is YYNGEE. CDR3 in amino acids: CASSEVIRTEAFF. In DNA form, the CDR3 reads TGTGCCAGCAGCGAAGTAATTAGGACTGAAGCTTTCTTT.

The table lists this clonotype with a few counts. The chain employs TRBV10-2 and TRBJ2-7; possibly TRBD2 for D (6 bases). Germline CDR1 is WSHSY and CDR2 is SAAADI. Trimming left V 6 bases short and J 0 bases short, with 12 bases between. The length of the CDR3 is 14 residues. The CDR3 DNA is TGCGCCAGCAGCCGGGGGTTGAGCTCCTACGAGCAGTACTTC. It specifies CASSRGLSSYEQYF.

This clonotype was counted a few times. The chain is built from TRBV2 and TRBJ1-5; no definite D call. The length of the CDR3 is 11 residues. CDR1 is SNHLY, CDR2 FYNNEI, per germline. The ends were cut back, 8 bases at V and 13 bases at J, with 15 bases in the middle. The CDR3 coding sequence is TGTGCCAGCTCCCCCGAACGAAATCAGCATTTT. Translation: CASSPERNQHF.

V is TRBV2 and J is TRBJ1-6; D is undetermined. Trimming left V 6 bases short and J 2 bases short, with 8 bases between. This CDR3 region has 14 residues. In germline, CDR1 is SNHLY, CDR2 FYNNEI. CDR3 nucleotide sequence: TGTGCCAGCAGATCCGGGGCCTATAATTCACCCCTCCACTTT. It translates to CASRSGAYNSPLHF.

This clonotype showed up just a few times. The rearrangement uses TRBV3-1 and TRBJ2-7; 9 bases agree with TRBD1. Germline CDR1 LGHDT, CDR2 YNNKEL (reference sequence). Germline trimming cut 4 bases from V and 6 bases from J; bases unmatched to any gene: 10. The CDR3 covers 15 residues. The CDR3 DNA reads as TGTGCCAGCAGCCCCCTTACCGGGACAGGGCTCGAGCAGTACTTC. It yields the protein CASSPLTGTGLEQYF.

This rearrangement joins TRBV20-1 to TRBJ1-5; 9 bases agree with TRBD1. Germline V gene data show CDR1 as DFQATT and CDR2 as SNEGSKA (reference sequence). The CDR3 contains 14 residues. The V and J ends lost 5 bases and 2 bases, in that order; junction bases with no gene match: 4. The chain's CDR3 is CSAWTGEGNQPQHF. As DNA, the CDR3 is TGCAGTGCTTGGACAGGGGAGGGCAATCAGCCCCAGCATTTT.

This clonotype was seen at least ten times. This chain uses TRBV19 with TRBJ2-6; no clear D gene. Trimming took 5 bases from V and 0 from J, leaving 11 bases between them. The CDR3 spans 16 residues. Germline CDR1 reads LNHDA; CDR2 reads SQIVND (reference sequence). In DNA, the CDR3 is TGTGCCAGTAGTCCGATGACGGCCTCTGGGGCCAACGTCCTGACTTTC. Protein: CASSPMTASGANVLTF.

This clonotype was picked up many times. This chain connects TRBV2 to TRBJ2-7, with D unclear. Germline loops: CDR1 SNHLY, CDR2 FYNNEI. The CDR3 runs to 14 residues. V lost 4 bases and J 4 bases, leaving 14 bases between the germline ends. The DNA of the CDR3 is TGTGCCAGCAGTGTCGGAAGGGTTCCATACGAGCAGTACTTC. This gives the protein CASSVGRVPYEQYF.

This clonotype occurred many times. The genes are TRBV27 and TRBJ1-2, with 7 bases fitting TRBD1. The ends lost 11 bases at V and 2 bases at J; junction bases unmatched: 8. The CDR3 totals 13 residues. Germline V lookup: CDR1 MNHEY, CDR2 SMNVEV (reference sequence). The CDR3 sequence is CAAARQGNYGYTF. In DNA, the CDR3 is TGTGCCGCCGCAAGACAGGGCAACTATGGCTACACCTTC.

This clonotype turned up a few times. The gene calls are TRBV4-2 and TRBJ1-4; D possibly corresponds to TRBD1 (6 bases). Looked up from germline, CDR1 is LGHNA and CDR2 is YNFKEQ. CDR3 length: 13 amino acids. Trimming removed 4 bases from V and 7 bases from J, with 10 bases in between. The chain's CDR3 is CASSRVGAEKLFF. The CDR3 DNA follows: TGTGCCAGCAGCCGAGTGGGGGCTGAAAAACTGTTTTTT.

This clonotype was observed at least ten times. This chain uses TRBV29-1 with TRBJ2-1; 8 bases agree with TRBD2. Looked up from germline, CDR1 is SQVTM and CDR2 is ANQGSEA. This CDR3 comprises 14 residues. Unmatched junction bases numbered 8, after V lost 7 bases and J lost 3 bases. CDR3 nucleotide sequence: TGCAGCGCAGGAGCGGGGGCCTTCTACAATGAGCAGTTCTTC. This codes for CSAGAGAFYNEQFF.